This T cell receptor beta chain was retrieved from a study of OX40 agonist ivuxolimab in advanced cancers. The wider study: Hepatocellular carcinoma, melanoma, renal cell or head and neck cancer occurred in dose-escalation patients. Of the patients, three showed partial responses, one with hepatocellular carcinoma and two with cutaneous melanoma.

V was clipped by 4 bases and J by 2 bases, with 8 bases between them. The CDR3 consists of 13 residues. Germline V gene data show CDR1 as SNHLY and CDR2 as FYNNEI. Notes on the study in general: Low normalized clonal expansion also occurred in some nonresponding patients. Not determined was the antigen specificity of the expanded peripheral T cells.

In regard to this clone: Antigen: not known.

The assay was immunoSEQ multiplex PCR, and TCRdb's table has in-frame clones only and misses some. The sample carries 82,000 or so clones, more than 80% recorded once. The genes are TRBV2 and TRBJ1-2; possibly TRBD1 for D (5 bases). This material consisted of CD4+ or CD8+ T cells sorted from blood, taken in a trial of the OX40 agonist ivuxolimab. The receptor was isolated from an adult with an advanced solid tumor such as melanoma, head and neck, liver or kidney cancer. As DNA, the CDR3 is TGTGCCAGCAGTGTAGACAGAAACTATGGCTACACCTTC. Residues: CASSVDRNYGYTF.